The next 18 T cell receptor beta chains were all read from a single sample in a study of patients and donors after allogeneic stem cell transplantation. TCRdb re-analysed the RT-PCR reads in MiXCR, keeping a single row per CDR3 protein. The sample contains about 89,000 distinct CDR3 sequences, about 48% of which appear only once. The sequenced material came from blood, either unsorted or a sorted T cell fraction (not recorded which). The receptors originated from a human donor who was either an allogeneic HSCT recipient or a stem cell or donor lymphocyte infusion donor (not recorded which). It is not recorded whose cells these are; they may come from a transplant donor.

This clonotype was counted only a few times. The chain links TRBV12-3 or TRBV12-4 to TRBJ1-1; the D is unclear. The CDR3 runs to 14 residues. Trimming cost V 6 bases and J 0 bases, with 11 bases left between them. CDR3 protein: CASREVVMNTEAFF. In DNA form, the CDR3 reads TGTGCCAGCAGGGAGGTCGTCATGAACACTGAAGCTTTCTTT.

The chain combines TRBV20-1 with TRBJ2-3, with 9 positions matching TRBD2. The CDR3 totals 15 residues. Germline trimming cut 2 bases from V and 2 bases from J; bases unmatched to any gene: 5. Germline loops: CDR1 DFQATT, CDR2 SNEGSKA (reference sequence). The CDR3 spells CSARPLAGYTDTQYF. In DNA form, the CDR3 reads TGCAGTGCTAGACCGCTAGCGGGATACACAGATACGCAGTATTTT.

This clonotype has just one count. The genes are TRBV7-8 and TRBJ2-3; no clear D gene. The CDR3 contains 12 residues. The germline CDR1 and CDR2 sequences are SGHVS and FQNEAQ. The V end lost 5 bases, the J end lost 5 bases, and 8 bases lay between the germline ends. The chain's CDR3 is CASSARKDTQYF. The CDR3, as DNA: TGTGCCAGCAGCGCCCGGAAAGATACGCAGTATTTT.

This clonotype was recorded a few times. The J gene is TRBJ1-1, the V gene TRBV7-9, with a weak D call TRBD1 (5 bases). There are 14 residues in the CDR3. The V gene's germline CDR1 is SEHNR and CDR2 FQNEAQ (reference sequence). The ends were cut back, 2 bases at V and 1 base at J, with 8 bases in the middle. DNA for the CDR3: TGTGCCAGCAGCTTACAGGGTGAGAACACTGAAGCTTTCTTT. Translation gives CASSLQGENTEAFF. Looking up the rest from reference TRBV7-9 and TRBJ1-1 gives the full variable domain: DTGVSQNPRHKITKRGQNVTFRCDPISEHNRLYWYRQTLGQGPEFLTYFQNEAQLEKSRLLSDRFSAERPKGSFSTLEIQRTEQGDSAMYLCASSLQGENTEAFFGQGTRLTVV.

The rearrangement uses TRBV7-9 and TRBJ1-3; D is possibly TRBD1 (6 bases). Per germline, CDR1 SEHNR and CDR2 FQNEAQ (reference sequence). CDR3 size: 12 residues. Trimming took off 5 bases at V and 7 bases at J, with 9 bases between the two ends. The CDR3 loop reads CASSKGGNTIYF. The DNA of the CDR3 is TGTGCCAGCAGCAAAGGGGGGAACACCATATATTTT.

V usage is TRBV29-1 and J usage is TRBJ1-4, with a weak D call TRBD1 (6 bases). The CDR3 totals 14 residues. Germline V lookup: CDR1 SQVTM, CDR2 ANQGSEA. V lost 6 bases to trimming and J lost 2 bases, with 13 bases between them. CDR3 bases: TGCAGCGTCGCCTACAGGGTGACTAATGAAAAACTGTTTTTT. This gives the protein CSVAYRVTNEKLFF.

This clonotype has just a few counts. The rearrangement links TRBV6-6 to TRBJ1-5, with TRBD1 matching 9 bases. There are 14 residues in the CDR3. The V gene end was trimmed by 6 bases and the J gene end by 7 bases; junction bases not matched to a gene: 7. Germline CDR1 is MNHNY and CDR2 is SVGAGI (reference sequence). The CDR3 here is CASSSGTGRQPQHF. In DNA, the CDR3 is TGTGCCAGCAGCTCCGGGACAGGGAGACAGCCCCAGCATTTT.

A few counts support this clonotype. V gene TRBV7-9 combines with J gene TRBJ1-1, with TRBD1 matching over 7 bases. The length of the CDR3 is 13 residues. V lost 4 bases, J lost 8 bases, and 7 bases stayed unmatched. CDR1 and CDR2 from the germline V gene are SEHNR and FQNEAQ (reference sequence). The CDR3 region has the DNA TGTGCCAGCAGCTCCCTTCAGACAGGGGAAGCTTTCTTT. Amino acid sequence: CASSSLQTGEAFF.

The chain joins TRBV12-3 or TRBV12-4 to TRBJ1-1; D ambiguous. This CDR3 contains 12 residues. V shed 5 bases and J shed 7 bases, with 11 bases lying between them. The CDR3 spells CASSPGSDEAFF. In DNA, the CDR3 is TGTGCCAGCAGTCCCGGAAGCGATGAAGCTTTCTTT.

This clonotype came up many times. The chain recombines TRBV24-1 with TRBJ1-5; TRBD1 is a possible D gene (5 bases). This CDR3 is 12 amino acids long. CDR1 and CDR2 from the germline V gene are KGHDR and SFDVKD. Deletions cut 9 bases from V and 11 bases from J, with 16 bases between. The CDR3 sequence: CATGGTGGAQHF. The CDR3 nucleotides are TGTGCCACCGGAGGGACGGGAGGGGCCCAGCATTTT.

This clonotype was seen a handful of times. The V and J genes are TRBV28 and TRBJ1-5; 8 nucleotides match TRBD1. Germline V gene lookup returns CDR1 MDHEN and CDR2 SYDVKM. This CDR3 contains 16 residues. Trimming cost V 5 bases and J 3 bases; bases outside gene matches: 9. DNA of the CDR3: TGTGCCAGCAGTCGGAGAACAGGGGGATTCAATCAGCCCCAGCATTTT. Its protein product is CASSRRTGGFNQPQHF.

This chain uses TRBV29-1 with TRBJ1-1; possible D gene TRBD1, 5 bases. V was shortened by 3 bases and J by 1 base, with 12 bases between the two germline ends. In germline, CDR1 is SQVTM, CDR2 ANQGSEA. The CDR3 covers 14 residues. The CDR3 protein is CSVEIRAPNTEAFF. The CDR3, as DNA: TGCAGCGTTGAGATCAGGGCACCGAACACTGAAGCTTTCTTT.

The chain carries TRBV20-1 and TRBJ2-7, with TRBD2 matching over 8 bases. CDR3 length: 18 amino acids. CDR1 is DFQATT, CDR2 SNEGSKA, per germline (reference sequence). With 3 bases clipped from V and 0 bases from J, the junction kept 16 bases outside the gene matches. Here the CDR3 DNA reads TGCAGTGCTAGTTTGGGGACCACCCTAGCGGGTAGCTCCTACGAGCAGTACTTC. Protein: CSASLGTTLAGSSYEQYF.

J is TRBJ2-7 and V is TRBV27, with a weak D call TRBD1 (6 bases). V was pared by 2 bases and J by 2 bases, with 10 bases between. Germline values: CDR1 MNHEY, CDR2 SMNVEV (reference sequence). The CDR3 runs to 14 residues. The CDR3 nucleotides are TGTGCCAGCAGTTTAGTGGGACACACCTACGAGCAGTACTTC. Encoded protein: CASSLVGHTYEQYF.

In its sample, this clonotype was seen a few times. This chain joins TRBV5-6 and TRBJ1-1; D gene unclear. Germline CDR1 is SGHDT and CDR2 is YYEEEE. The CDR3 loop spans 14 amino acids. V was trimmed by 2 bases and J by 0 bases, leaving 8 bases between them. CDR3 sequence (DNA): TGTGCCAGCAGCTTACACAGCATGAACACTGAAGCTTTCTTT. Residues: CASSLHSMNTEAFF.

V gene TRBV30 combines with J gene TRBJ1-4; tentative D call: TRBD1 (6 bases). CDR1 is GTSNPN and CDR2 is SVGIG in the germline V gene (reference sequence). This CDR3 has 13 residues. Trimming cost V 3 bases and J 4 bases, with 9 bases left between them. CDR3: CAWREQGNEKLFF. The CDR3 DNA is TGTGCCTGGAGGGAACAGGGTAATGAAAAACTGTTTTTT.

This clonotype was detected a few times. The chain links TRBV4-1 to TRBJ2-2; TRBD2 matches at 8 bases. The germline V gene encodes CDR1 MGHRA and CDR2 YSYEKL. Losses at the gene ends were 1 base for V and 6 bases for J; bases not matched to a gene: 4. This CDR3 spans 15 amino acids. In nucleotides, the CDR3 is TGCGCCAGCAGCCAAGTTTACGGGAGGGCCGGGGAGCTGTTTTTT. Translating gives CASSQVYGRAGELFF.

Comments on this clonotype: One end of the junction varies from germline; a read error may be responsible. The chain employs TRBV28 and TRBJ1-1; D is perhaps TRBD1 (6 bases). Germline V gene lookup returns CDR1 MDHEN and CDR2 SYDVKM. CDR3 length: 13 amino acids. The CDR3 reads CASRPQGNPEAFF. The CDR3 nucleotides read TGTGCCAGCAGACCCCAGGGGAACCCTGAAGCTTTCTTT.